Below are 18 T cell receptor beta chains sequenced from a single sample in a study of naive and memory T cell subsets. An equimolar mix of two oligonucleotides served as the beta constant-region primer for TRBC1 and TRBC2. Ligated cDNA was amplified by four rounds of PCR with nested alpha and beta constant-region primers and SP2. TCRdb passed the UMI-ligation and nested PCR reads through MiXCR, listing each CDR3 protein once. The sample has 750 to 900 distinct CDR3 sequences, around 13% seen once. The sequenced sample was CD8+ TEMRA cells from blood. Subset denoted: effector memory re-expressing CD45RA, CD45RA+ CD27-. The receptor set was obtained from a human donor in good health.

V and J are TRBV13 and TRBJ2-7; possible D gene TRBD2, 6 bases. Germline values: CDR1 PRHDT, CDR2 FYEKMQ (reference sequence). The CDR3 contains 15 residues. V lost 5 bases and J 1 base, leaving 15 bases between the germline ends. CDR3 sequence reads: CASSPTRGESYEQYF. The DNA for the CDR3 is TGTGCCAGCAGCCCCACCCGCGGGGAATCCTACGAGCAGTACTTC.

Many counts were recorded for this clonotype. The CDR3 coding sequence is TGTGCCAGCAGTTTCGGGAACTCCTACGAGCAGTACTTC. Its translation: CASSFGNSYEQYF. The V gene is TRBV12-3 or TRBV12-4, the J gene TRBJ2-7; TRBD2 might be the D (5 bases). The V and J ends lost 3 bases and 0 bases respectively, with 6 bases between them. The CDR3 runs 13 residues.

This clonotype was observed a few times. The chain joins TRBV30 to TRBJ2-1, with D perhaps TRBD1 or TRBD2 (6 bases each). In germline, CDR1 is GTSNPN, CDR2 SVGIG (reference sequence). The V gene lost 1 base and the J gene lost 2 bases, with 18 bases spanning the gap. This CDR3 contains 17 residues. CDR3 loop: CAWSGGAGTGAYNEQFF. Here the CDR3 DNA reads TGTGCCTGGAGTGGGGGGGCCGGGACTGGCGCCTACAATGAGCAGTTCTTC.

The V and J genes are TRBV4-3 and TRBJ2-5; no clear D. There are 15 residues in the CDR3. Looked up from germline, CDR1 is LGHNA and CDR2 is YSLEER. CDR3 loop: CARRQDGEYQETQYF. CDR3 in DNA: TGCGCAAGAAGACAAGATGGCGAGTACCAAGAGACCCAGTACTTC.

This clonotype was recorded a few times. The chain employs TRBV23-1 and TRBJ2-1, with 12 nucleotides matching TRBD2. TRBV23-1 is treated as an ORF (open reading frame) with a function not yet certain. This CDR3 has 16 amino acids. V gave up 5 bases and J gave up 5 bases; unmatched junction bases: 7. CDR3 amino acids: CASSGPTSGRNNEQFF. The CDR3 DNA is TGCGCCAGCAGTGGACCGACTAGCGGGAGAAACAATGAGCAGTTCTTC.

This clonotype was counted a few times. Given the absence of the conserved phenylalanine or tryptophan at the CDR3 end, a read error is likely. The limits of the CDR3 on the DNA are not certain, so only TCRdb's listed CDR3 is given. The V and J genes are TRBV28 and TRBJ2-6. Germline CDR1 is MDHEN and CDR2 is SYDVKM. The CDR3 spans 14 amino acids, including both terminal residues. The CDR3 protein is CASSLLVGANVRTG.

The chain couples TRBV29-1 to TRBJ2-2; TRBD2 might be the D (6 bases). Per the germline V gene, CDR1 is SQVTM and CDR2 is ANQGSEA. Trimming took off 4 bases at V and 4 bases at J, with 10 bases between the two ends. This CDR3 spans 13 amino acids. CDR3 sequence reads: CSVVWGVTGELFF. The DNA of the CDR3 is TGCAGCGTTGTCTGGGGGGTCACCGGGGAGCTGTTTTTT.

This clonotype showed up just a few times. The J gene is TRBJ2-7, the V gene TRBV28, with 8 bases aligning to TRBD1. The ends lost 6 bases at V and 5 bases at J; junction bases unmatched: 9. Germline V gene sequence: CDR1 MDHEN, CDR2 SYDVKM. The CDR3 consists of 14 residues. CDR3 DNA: TGTGCCAGCAGCCAGACAGGGGTCGGGGACGAGCAGTACTTC. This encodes CASSQTGVGDEQYF.

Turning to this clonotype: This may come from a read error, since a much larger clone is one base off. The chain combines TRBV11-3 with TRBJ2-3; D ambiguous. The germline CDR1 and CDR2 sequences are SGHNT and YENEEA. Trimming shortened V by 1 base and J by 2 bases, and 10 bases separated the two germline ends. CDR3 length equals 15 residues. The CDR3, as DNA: TGTGCCAGCAGCTTAGGCCCTCGATTCACAGATACGCAGTATTTT. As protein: CASSLGPRFTDTQYF.

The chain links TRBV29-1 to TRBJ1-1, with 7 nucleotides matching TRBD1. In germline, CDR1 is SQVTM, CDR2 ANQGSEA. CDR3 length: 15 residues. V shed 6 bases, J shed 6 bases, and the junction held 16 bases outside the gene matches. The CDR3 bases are TGCAGCGTGGGTGAAATTAGGACAGGAGCTTCTGAAGCTTTCTTT. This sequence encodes CSVGEIRTGASEAFF.

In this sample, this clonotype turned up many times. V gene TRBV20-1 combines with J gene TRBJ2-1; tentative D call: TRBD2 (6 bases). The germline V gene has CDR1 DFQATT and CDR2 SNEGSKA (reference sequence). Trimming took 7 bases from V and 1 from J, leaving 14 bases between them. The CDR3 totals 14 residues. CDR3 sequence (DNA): TGCAGTGTTCTCCGGGACTCTTCCTACAATGAGCAGTTCTTC. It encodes CSVLRDSSYNEQFF.

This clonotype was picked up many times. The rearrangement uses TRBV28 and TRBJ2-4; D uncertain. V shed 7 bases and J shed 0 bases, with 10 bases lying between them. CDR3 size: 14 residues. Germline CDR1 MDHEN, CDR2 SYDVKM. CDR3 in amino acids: CASKRITAKNIQYF. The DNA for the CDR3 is TGTGCCAGCAAACGTATTACAGCCAAAAACATTCAGTACTTC.

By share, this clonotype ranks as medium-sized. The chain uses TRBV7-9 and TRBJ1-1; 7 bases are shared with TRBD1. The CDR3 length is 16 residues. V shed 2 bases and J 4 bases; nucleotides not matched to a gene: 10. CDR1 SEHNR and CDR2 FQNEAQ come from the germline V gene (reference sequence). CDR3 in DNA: TGTGCCAGCAGCTTACATGATAAGGGGGCGCGCACTGAAGCTTTCTTT. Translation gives CASSLHDKGARTEAFF.

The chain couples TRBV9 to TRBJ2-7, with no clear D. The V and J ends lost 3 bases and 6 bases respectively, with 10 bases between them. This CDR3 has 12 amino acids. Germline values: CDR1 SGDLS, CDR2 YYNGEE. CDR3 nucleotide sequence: TGTGCCAGCAGCGAGGAGTTTGGCGAGCAGTACTTC. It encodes CASSEEFGEQYF. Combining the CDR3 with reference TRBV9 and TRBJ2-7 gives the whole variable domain DSGVTQTPKHLITATGQRVTLRCSPRSGDLSVYWYQQSLDQGLQFLIQYYNGEERAKGNILERFSAQQFPDLHSELNLSSLELGDSALYFCASSEEFGEQYFGPGTRLTVT.

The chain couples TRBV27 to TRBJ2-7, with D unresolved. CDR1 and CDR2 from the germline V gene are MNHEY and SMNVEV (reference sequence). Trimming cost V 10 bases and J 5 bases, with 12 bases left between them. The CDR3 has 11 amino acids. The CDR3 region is CATSLAHEQYF. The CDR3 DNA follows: TGTGCCACCTCCCTGGCCCACGAGCAGTACTTC.

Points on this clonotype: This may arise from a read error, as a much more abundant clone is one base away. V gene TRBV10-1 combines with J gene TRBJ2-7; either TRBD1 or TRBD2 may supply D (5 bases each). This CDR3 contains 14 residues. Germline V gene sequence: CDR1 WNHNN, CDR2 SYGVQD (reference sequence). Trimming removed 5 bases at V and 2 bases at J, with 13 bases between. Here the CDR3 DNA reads TGCGCCAGCAGTAGGGACGTGGCTACCTACGAGCAGTACTTC. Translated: CASSRDVATYEQYF.

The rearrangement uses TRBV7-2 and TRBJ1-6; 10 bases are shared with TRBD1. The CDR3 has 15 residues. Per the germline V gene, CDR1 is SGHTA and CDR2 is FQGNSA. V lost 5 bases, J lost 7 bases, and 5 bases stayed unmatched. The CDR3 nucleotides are TGTGCCAGCAGCCACAGGGACAGGGGAAATTCACCCCTCCACTTT. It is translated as CASSHRDRGNSPLHF.

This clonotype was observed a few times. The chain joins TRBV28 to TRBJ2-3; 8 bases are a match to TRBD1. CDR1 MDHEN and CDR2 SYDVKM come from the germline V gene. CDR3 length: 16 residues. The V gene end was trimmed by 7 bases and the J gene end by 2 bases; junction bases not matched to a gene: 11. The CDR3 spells CASTTGADRATDTQYF. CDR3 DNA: TGTGCCAGCACCACAGGAGCGGACAGGGCCACAGATACGCAGTATTTT.